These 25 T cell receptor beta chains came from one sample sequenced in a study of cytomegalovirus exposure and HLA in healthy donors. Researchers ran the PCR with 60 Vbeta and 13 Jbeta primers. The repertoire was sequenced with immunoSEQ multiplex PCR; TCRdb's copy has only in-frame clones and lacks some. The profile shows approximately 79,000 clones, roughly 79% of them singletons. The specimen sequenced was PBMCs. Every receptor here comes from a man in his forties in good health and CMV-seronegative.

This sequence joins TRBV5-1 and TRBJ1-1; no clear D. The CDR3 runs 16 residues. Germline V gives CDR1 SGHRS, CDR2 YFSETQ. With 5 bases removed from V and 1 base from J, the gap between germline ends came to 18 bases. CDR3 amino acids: CASSLTLLVKNTEAFF. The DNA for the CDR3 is TGCGCCAGCAGTCTCACCCTACTCGTAAAGAACACTGAAGCTTTCTTT. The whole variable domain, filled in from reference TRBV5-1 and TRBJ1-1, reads KAGVTQTPRYLIKTRGQQVTLSCSPISGHRSVSWYQQTPGQGLQFLFEYFSETQRNKGNFPGRFSGRQFSNSRSEMNVSTLELGDSALYLCASSLTLLVKNTEAFFGQGTRLTVV.

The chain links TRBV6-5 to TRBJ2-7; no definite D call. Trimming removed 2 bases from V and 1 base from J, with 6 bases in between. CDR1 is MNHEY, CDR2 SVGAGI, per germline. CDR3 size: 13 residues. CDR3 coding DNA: TGTGCCAGCAGTTACGACTCTTCCTACGAGCAGTACTTC. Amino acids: CASSYDSSYEQYF.

CDR3 region: CASRNAGTAYGYTF. Here the CDR3 DNA reads TGTGCCAGCCGTAACGCCGGGACAGCTTATGGCTACACCTTC. V gene TRBV6-5 combines with J gene TRBJ1-2, with TRBD1 identical over 7 bases. Germline V CDR1 and CDR2: MNHEY, SVGAGI. Trimming took 8 bases from V and 5 from J; bases not matched to a gene: 11. The CDR3 runs to 14 residues.

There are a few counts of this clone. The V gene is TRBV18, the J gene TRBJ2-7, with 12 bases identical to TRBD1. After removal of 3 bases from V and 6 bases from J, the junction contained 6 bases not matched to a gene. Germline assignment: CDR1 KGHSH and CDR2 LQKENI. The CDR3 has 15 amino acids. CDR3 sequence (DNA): TGTGCCAGCTCACCCCCTGGGACAGGGGGCGGCGAGCAGTACTTC. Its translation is CASSPPGTGGGEQYF.

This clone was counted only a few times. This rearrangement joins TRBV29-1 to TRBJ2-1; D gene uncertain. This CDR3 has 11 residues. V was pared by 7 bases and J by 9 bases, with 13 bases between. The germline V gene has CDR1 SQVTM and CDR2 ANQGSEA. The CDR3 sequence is CSANLGGEQFF. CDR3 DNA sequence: TGCAGCGCGAACCTTGGCGGTGAGCAGTTCTTC.

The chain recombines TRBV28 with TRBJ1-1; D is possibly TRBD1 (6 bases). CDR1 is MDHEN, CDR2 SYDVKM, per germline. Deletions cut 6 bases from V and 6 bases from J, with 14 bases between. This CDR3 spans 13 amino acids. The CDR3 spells CASRGQPRSEAFF. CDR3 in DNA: TGTGCCAGCAGAGGACAGCCTAGGTCTGAAGCTTTCTTT.

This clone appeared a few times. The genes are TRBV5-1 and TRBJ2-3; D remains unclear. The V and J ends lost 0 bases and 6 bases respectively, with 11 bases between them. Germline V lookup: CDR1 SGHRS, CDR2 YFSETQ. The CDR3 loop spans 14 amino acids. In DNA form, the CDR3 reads TGCGCCAGCAGCTTGGAGAGGTCTCTGGATACGCAGTATTTT. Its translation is CASSLERSLDTQYF.

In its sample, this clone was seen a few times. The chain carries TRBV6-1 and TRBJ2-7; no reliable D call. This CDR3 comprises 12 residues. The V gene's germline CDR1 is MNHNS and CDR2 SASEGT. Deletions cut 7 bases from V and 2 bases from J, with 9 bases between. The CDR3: CASNTPTYEQYF. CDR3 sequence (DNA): TGTGCCAGCAACACACCGACCTACGAGCAGTACTTC.

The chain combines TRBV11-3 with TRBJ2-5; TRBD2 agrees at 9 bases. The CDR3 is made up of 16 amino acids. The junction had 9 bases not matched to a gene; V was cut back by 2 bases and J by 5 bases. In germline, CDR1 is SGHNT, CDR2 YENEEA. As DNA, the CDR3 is TGTGCCAGCAGCTTAACCGCGGGAGGGGTTGGCGAGACCCAGTACTTC. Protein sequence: CASSLTAGGVGETQYF.

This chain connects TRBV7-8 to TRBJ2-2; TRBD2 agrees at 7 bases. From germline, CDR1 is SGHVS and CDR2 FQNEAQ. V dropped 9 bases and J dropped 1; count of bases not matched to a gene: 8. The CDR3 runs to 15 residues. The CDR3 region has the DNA TGTGCCAGTAAGGCGCTAGCGGTGAACACCGGGGAGCTGTTTTTT. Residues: CASKALAVNTGELFF.

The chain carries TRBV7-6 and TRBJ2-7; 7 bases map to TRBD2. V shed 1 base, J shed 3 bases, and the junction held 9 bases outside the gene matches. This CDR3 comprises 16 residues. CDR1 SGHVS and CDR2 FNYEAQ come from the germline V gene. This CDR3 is CASSLGGGRASYEQYF. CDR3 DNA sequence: TGTGCCAGCAGCTTAGGTGGGGGGAGGGCGAGCTACGAGCAGTACTTC. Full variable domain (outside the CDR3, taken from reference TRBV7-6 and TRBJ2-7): GAGVSQSPRYKVTKRGQDVALRCDPISGHVSLYWYRQALGQGPEFLTYFNYEAQQDKSGLPNDRFSAERPEGSISTLTIQRTEQRDSAMYRCASSLGGGRASYEQYFGPGTRLTVT.

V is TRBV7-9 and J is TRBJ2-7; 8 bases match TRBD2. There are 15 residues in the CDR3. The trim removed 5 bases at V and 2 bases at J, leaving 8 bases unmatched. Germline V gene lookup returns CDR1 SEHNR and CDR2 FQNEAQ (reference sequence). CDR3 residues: CASSQGTSRTYEQYF. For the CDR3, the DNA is TGTGCCAGCAGCCAAGGGACTAGTCGTACCTACGAGCAGTACTTC.

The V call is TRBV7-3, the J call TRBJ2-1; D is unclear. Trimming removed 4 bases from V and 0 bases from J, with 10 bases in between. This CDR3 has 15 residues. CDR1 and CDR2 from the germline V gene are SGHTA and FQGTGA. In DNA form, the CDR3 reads TGTGCCAGCAGCTCCCTAGTGGCCTCCTACAATGAGCAGTTCTTC. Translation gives CASSSLVASYNEQFF.

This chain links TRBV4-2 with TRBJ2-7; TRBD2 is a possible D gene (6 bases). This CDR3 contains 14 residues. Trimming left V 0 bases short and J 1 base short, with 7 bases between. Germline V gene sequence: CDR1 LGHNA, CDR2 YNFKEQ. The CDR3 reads CASSQEGGSYEQYF. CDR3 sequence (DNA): TGTGCCAGCAGCCAAGAGGGAGGATCCTACGAGCAGTACTTC.

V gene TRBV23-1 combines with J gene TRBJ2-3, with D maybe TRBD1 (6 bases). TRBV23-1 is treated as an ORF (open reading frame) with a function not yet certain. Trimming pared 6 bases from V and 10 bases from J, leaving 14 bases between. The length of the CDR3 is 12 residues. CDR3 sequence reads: CASSRLQGAQYF. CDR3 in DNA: TGCGCCAGCAGCCGTTTACAGGGTGCGCAGTATTTT.

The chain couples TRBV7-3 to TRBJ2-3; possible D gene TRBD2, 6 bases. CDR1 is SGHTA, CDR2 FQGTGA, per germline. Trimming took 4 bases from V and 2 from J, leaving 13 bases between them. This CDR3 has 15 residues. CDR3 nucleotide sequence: TGTGCCAGCAGCTCGGGACTTTCATACACAGATACGCAGTATTTT. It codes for CASSSGLSYTDTQYF.

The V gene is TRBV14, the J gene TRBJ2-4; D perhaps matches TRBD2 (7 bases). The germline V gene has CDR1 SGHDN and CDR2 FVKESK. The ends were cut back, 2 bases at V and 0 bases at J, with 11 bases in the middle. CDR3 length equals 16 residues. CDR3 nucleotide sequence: TGTGCCAGCAGCCAACGGGGGGCCCTAGCCAAAAACATTCAGTACTTC. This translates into CASSQRGALAKNIQYF.

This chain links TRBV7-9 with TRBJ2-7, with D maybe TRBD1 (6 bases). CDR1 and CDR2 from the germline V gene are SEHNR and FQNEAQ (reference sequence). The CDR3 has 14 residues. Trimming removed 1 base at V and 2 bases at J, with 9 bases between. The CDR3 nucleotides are TGTGCCAGCAGCTTAGAAGGGGGACCCTACGAGCAGTACTTC. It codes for CASSLEGGPYEQYF.

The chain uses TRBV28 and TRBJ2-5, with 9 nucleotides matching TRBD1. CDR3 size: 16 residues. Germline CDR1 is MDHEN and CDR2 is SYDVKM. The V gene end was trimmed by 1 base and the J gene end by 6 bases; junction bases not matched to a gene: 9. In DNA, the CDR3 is TGTGCCAGCAGTTTATTCGGGACAGGGATGGGGAAGACCCAGTACTTC. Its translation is CASSLFGTGMGKTQYF.

CDR3 sequence: CASSQEPGASNYGYTF. In DNA, the CDR3 is TGTGCCAGCAGCCAAGAGCCAGGGGCATCGAACTATGGCTACACCTTC. The chain couples TRBV11-2 to TRBJ1-2, with D possibly being TRBD1 (6 bases). The germline V and J ends were trimmed by 5 bases and 2 bases, with 18 bases remaining between them. This CDR3 spans 16 amino acids. Germline V lookup: CDR1 SGHAT, CDR2 FQNNGV.

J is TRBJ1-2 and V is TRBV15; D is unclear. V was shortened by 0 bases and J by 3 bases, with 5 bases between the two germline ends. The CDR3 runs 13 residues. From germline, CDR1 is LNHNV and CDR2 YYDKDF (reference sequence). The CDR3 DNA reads TGTGCCACCAGCAGAGATTTCGACTATGGCTACACCTTC. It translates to CATSRDFDYGYTF.

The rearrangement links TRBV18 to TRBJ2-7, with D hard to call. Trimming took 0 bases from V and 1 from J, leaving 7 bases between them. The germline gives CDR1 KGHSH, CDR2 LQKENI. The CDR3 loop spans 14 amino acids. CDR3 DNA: TGTGCCAGCTCACCACCGGCCAGTTCCTACGAGCAGTACTTC. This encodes CASSPPASSYEQYF.

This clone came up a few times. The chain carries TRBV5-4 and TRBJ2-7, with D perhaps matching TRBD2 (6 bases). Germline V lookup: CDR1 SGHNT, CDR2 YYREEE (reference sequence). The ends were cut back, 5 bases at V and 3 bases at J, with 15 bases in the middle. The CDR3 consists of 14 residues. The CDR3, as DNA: TGTGCCAGCAGTTTAACCTCGACTAGCTACGAGCAGTACTTC. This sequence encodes CASSLTSTSYEQYF. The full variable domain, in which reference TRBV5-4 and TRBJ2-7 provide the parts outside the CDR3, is ETGVTQSPTHLIKTRGQQVTLRCSSQSGHNTVSWYQQALGQGPQFIFQYYREEENGRGNFPPRFSGLQFPNYSSELNVNALELDDSALYLCASSLTSTSYEQYFGPGTRLTVT.

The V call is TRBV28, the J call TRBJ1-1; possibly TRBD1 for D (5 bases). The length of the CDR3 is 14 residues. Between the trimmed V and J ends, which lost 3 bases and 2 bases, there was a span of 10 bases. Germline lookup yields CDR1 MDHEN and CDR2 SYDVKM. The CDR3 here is CASSFWGLNTEAFF. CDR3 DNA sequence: TGTGCCAGCAGTTTTTGGGGACTAAACACTGAAGCTTTCTTT.

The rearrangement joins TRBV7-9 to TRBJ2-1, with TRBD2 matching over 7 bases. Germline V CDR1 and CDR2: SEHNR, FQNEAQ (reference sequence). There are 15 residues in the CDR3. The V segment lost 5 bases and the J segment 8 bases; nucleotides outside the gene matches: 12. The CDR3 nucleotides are TGTGCCAGCAGCCCCCTACGGGGGAGGGGCCATGAGCAGTTCTTC. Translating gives CASSPLRGRGHEQFF. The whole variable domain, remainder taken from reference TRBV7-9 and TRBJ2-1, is DTGVSQNPRHKITKRGQNVTFRCDPISEHNRLYWYRQTLGQGPEFLTYFQNEAQLEKSRLLSDRFSAERPKGSFSTLEIQRTEQGDSAMYLCASSPLRGRGHEQFFGPGTRLTVL.